The 7 T cell receptor beta chains presented below share a single source sample, sequenced in a study of PD-L1 blockade in urothelial cancer. The data were produced by immunoSEQ multiplex PCR, yet TCRdb's version contains in-frame clones alone and is incomplete. The data hold about 100,000 clones, with roughly nine tenths observed a single time. Sequencing was performed on PBMCs, taken around atezolizumab (anti-PD-L1) treatment. The receptors here all came from a woman aged 80 or over with urothelial cancer.

V and J are TRBV9 and TRBJ2-2; tentatively, D is TRBD1 (5 bases). Trimming cost V 0 bases and J 6 bases, with 9 bases left between them. The CDR3 consists of 14 residues. CDR1 and CDR2 from the germline V gene are SGDLS and YYNGEE. The DNA for the CDR3 is TGTGCCAGCAGCGTAGATCAGGGCCCCGGGGAGCTGTTTTTT. Translation gives CASSVDQGPGELFF.

This chain uses TRBV28 with TRBJ1-3; 8 nucleotides match TRBD1. CDR1 and CDR2 (germline): MDHEN, SYDVKM. CDR3 length: 14 residues. Germline trimming cut 9 bases from V and 5 bases from J; bases unmatched to any gene: 9. CDR3 sequence reads: CASRTQGARNTIYF. CDR3 bases: TGTGCCAGTAGAACGCAGGGGGCGCGAAACACCATATATTTT.

The V call is TRBV6-6, the J call TRBJ1-2; D possibly corresponds to TRBD1 (5 bases). The CDR3 consists of 11 residues. With 7 bases removed from V and 8 bases from J, the gap between germline ends came to 11 bases. Germline CDR1 MNHNY, CDR2 SVGAGI (reference sequence). The CDR3 DNA reads TGTGCCAGCACCTCGGGGGGGGGCTACACCTTC. This translates into CASTSGGGYTF.

The V call is TRBV6-5, the J call TRBJ2-1; 12 positions match TRBD2. The ends lost 6 bases at V and 3 bases at J; junction bases unmatched: 3. CDR3 length: 15 residues. Germline-derived CDR1 and CDR2 are MNHEY and SVGAGI. CDR3: CASSLTSGSYNEQFF. The CDR3 nucleotides are TGTGCCAGCAGCCTGACTAGCGGGAGCTACAATGAGCAGTTCTTC.

This sequence joins TRBV6-1 and TRBJ2-1; 7 bases match TRBD2. The CDR3 length is 14 residues. Per germline, CDR1 MNHNS and CDR2 SASEGT. Trimming removed 3 bases from V and 6 bases from J; junction bases left unmatched: 5. This CDR3 reads CASSERGRGNEQFF. The DNA for the CDR3 is TGTGCCAGCAGTGAGCGGGGGAGAGGCAATGAGCAGTTCTTC.

This chain links TRBV19 with TRBJ2-6, with 8 bases lining up with TRBD1. Germline-derived CDR1 and CDR2 are LNHDA and SQIVND (reference sequence). The CDR3 loop spans 18 amino acids. V was pared by 5 bases and J by 2 bases, with 11 bases of the junction left unmatched. Here the CDR3 reads CASSPQGASGAGANVLTF. The CDR3 DNA sequence: TGTGCCAGTAGTCCCCAGGGGGCCTCAGGGGCTGGGGCCAACGTCCTGACTTTC.

The CDR3 here is CASSPTSGSWTGELFF. The CDR3 DNA sequence: TGTGCCAGCAGCCCAACTAGCGGGAGTTGGACCGGGGAGCTGTTTTTT. The rearrangement joins TRBV11-3 to TRBJ2-2; 11 bases map to TRBD2. From germline, CDR1 is SGHNT and CDR2 YENEEA. The CDR3 has 16 amino acids. J gave up 5 bases and V 5 bases, and 7 bases lay outside the gene matches.